The T cell receptor (beta chain) described here comes from a study of T cells in Graves' hyperthyroidism and ophthalmopathy. About the research overall: At initial diagnosis, before any treatment had begun, peripheral blood was obtained. Overall study results and limits: The blood repertoire included most of the expanded thyroid clonotypes above 0.001.

This clonotype was picked up many times. Its specificity is unknown. Disease lasting under 3 months, a NOSPECS grade of at least 4, and a Clinical Activity Score of at least 3 were features of the ophthalmopathy patients. PBMCs came from 9 to 10 ml fresh peripheral blood. Amplified TCR beta CDR3 regions came from RNA transcripts. HTBI primers were employed in a first-round RT-PCR of the TCR CDR3. TCRdb re-called the multiplex PCR reads through MiXCR, storing one row per CDR3 protein. The sample holds approximately 300,000 distinct CDR3 sequences; over 15% are singletons and the top ten take around 61%. The ends were cut back, 6 bases at V and 0 bases at J, with 7 bases in the middle. Germline V gene data show CDR1 as LGHDT and CDR2 as YNNKEL (reference sequence). The CDR3 is 13 amino acids.

J is TRBJ2-3 and V is TRBV3-1, with D uncertain. Input material: blood. The TCR comes from a woman in her sixties with Graves' ophthalmopathy. CDR3 sequence (DNA): TGTGCCAGCAGACTGGGGAGCACAGATACGCAGTATTTT. Its translation: CASRLGSTDTQYF.